These T cell receptor beta chains were read from a single sample in a study of T cell responses to AZD1222 COVID-19 vaccine. Some clones are missing from TCRdb's copy, which holds only in-frame ones; the method was immunoSEQ multiplex PCR. The sample holds 55,000 to 60,000 clones, 75% to 90% seen once. The input for sequencing was peripheral blood, taken on day 0 of MenACWY control vaccination. The source of these receptors is an adult in good health. CDR3s include the opening cysteine and the closing phenylalanine or tryptophan. D genes are given only for firm matches. Clone size is stated in some rows and not others, as once, few, many or a class when expanded.

v_gene	abundance	d_gene	j_gene	CDR3nt	CDR3aa
TRBV5-5	once	NA	TRBJ2-5	TGTGCCAGCAGCTTGGCCCCGAGCGTCGGGTACCAAGAGACCCAGTACTTC	CASSLAPSVGYQETQYF
TRBV7-3	NA	NA	TRBJ1-5	TGTGCCAGCAGCTTAACAGGGAATCAGCCCCAGCATTTT	CASSLTGNQPQHF
TRBV5-1	once	NA	TRBJ2-2	TGCGCCAGCAGCCTTGGGACGAACACCGGGGAGCTGTTTTTT	CASSLGTNTGELFF
TRBV6-5	NA	NA	TRBJ1-1	TGTGCCAGCAGTTACTCGCTCAGGAACACTGAAGCTTTCTTT	CASSYSLRNTEAFF
TRBV4-2	once	NA	TRBJ2-7	TGTGCCAGCAGCCAAGATTTAAGGAAAGTAGGAGGCGAGCAGTACTTC	CASSQDLRKVGGEQYF
TRBV28	NA	NA	TRBJ2-7	TGTGCCAGCAGTACCCCCCGGGCTCCTCCCTATGAGCAGTACTTC	CASSTPRAPPYEQYF
TRBV18	NA	NA	TRBJ2-1	TGTGCCAGCTCACCAACGCGGGAAGGGAATGAGCAGTTCTTC	CASSPTREGNEQFF
TRBV7-2	few	NA	TRBJ1-1	TGTGCCAGCAGCCCCTGGGGGGAGAACACTGAAGCTTTCTTT	CASSPWGENTEAFF
TRBV11-2	once	NA	TRBJ2-1	TGTGCCAGCAGCACTTACAACTCCTACAATGAGCAGTTCTTC	CASSTYNSYNEQFF
TRBV10-3	NA	NA	TRBJ2-5	TGTGCCATCAGTGAGCGAGAGACCCAGTACTTC	CAISERETQYF
TRBV15	NA	TRBD1	TRBJ1-5	TGTGCCACCAGCAGTATGAGACAGGGCCAGCCCCAGCATTTT	CATSSMRQGQPQHF
TRBV7-9	NA	NA	TRBJ1-6	TGTGCCAGCAGCGCGTTCGGTTCACCCCTCCACTTT	CASSAFGSPLHF
TRBV21-1	NA	NA	TRBJ1-2	TGTGCCAGCAGCAAAGTAGCCTCGGGAGGCTACACCTTC	CASSKVASGGYTF
TRBV30	NA	NA	TRBJ2-1	TGTGCCTGGAGAGTTCCGGGTCTGGGGAATGAGCAGTTCTTC	CAWRVPGLGNEQFF
TRBV13	NA	NA	TRBJ2-7	TGTGCCAGCAGCGAGGCTGGCGGGCCCCATGACGAGCAGTACTTC	CASSEAGGPHDEQYF
TRBV19	NA	NA	TRBJ2-3	TGTGCCAGTAGTTTTCGACTGAGCACAGATACGCAGTATTTT	CASSFRLSTDTQYF
TRBV6-5	once	TRBD1	TRBJ2-2	TGTGCCATTCTGAAACAGGGGATCGGAACCGGGGAGCTGTTTTTT	CAILKQGIGTGELFF
TRBV28	NA	NA	TRBJ2-7	TGTGCCAGCAGTTCGCGCATCTACGAGCAGTACTTC	CASSSRIYEQYF
TRBV6-2/TRBV6-3	NA	NA	TRBJ2-5	TGTGCCAGCAGTATAAACCAAGAGACCCAGTACTTC	CASSINQETQYF
TRBV11-2	NA	NA	TRBJ1-2	TGTGCCAGCAGCGACCGGACAGATCTTAACTATGGCTACACCTTC	CASSDRTDLNYGYTF
TRBV19	NA	NA	TRBJ2-7	TGTGCCAGTAGTATAGACATCATCTCCTACGAGCAGTACTTC	CASSIDIISYEQYF
TRBV5-1	NA	TRBD1	TRBJ2-2	TGCGCCAGCGCCGGGACAGGGTCTGCCGGGGAGCTGTTTTTT	CASAGTGSAGELFF
TRBV7-6	NA	TRBD1	TRBJ1-6	TGTGCCAGCAGCTTAGGGTTAGGGGGCTACCGGAATTCACCCCTCCACTTT	CASSLGLGGYRNSPLHF
TRBV4-3	NA	TRBD2	TRBJ2-3	TGCGCCAGCAGCCAAGGCCCCAGCACTAGCGGCACAGATACGCAGTATTTT	CASSQGPSTSGTDTQYF
TRBV28	NA	NA	TRBJ2-7	TGTGCCAGCAGCTTTTCGGTGAGCTCCTACGAGCAGTACTTC	CASSFSVSSYEQYF
TRBV30	NA	TRBD2	TRBJ2-1	TGTGCCTGGAGTCGGACTAGCGCTCAGGAGCAGTTCTTC	CAWSRTSAQEQFF
TRBV28	NA	NA	TRBJ2-7	TGTGCCAGCAGTTCCCATTGGGAGGGGGACTACCCTTCCTACGAGCAGTACTTC	CASSSHWEGDYPSYEQYF
TRBV19	once	TRBD1	TRBJ2-7	TGTGCCAGTAGTACCGGACAGGGGTTCGAGCAGTACTTC	CASSTGQGFEQYF
TRBV5-1	NA	TRBD1	TRBJ2-2	TGCGCCAGCAGCTTGGGACAGGGCCAGAACACCGGGGAGCTGTTTTTT	CASSLGQGQNTGELFF
TRBV6-4	NA	NA	TRBJ1-5	TGTGCCAGCAGGATCACCCCTCTGAACACCAATCAGCCCCAGCATTTT	CASRITPLNTNQPQHF
TRBV3-1/TRBV3-2	NA	TRBD2	TRBJ2-3	TGTGCCAGCAGCCAATCAAAAACCGAAGCTAGCGGGAGGGTGACAGATACGCAGTATTTT	CASSQSKTEASGRVTDTQYF
TRBV19	NA	TRBD1	TRBJ2-3	TGTGCCAGTAGTATTTTGGGACAGGGGATCACAGATACGCAGTATTTT	CASSILGQGITDTQYF
TRBV19	NA	TRBD1	TRBJ1-6	TGTGCCAGTACCCCGGACAGGTCAACGAATTCACCCCTCCACTTT	CASTPDRSTNSPLHF
TRBV28	NA	NA	TRBJ2-7	TGTGCCAGCAACTTTCCTGGACAGTACGAGCAGTACTTC	CASNFPGQYEQYF
TRBV19	NA	NA	TRBJ1-2	TGTGCCAGTACCCTCGCTCGGGGGAACTATGGCTACACCTTC	CASTLARGNYGYTF
TRBV28	NA	NA	TRBJ1-4	TGTGCCAGCAGTTTCCCCCTTCCGGGGGTAGATGAAAAACTGTTTTTT	CASSFPLPGVDEKLFF
TRBV6-1	NA	NA	TRBJ2-1	TGTGCCAGCAGTGGAACCGCAAGAGGGAGTTTAGACAATGAGCAGTTCTTC	CASSGTARGSLDNEQFF
TRBV28	NA	NA	TRBJ1-1	TGTGCCACCAGGGATTTCGTGGGAAACACTGAAGCTTTCTTT	CATRDFVGNTEAFF
TRBV6-5	NA	NA	TRBJ2-7	TGTGCCAGCAGTTACTCAGAGGGGGGAAGCTACGAGCAGTACTTC	CASSYSEGGSYEQYF
TRBV25-1	NA	TRBD2	TRBJ2-1	TGTGCCAGCAGTGGGCCCTCTAGCGGCCTCTCCTACAATGAGCAGTTCTTC	CASSGPSSGLSYNEQFF
TRBV7-2	NA	TRBD2	TRBJ2-7	TGTGCCAGCAGCCCTAGAAGCGGGAGTTTCTACGAGCAGTACTTC	CASSPRSGSFYEQYF
TRBV7-9	NA	NA	TRBJ2-7	TGTGCCAGCAGCTTAGGGCGGCGAAGGGGATACGAGCAGTACTTC	CASSLGRRRGYEQYF
TRBV28	NA	TRBD1	TRBJ1-3	TGTGCCAGCAGTGTCCGTCCCCCGGGACGGTCAGGGGGAGACACCATATATTTT	CASSVRPPGRSGGDTIYF
TRBV6-5	NA	TRBD1	TRBJ2-2	TGTGCCAGCAAGACAGGGGAATTCACCGGGGAGCTGTTTTTT	CASKTGEFTGELFF
TRBV7-8	NA	TRBD2	TRBJ2-7	TGTGCCAGCAGCTTAGAGCGCGGGAGTACCCCCTACGAGCAGTACTTC	CASSLERGSTPYEQYF
TRBV7-9	NA	NA	TRBJ1-2	TGTGCCAGCAGCATCCCGGTCGGACCTAACTATGGCTACACCTTC	CASSIPVGPNYGYTF
TRBV6-1	NA	NA	TRBJ1-5	TGTGCCAGCAGTTGGACAGGCAATCAGCCCCAGCATTTT	CASSWTGNQPQHF
TRBV6-1	many	NA	TRBJ1-4	TGTGCCAGCAGTGAATACCGGGAAAATGAAAAACTGTTTTTT	CASSEYRENEKLFF
TRBV6-6	NA	NA	TRBJ2-7	TGTGCCACGCCCCCCGGCGGGTCCGAGCAGTACTTC	CATPPGGSEQYF
TRBV28	NA	NA	TRBJ1-2	TGTGCCAGCAGTTCGCTCGGGGGGGGCACGGATGGCTACACCTTC	CASSSLGGGTDGYTF
TRBV6-1	once	NA	TRBJ1-2	TGTGCCAGCAGTGAGTTTGGCTACACCTTC	CASSEFGYTF
TRBV2	NA	NA	TRBJ2-7	TGTGCCAGTGCCCAAGCTAGCGTCTCCTACGAGCAGTACTTC	CASAQASVSYEQYF